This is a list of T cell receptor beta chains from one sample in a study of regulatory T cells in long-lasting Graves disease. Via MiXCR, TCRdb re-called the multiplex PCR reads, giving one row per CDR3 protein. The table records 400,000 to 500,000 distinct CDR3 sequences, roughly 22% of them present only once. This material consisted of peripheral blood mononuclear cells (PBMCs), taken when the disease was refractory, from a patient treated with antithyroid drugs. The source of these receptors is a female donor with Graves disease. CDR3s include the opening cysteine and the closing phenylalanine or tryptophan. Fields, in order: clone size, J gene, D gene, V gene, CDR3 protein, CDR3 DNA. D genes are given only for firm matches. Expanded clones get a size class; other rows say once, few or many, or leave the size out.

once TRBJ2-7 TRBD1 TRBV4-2 CASSQAGQGAYEQYF TGTGCCAGCAGCCAAGCGGGACAGGGGGCCTACGAGCAGTACTTC
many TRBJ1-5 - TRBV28 CASSSPQSNNQPQHF TGTGCCAGCAGTTCTCCACAGTCTAACAATCAGCCCCAGCATTTT
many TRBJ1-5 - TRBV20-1 CSATRPKGGNQPQHF TGCAGTGCTACCAGACCAAAAGGAGGCAATCAGCCCCAGCATTTT
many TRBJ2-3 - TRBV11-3 CASSLLATPDTQYF TGTGCCAGCAGCTTACTAGCGACTCCGGATACGCAGTATTTT
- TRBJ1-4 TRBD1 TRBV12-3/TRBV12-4 CASRPGTAGTNEKLFF TGTGCCAGCAGACCCGGGACAGCGGGAACTAATGAAAAACTGTTTTTT
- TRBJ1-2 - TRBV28 CASSSPHDYGYTF TGTGCCAGCAGTTCCCCGCACGACTATGGCTACACCTTC
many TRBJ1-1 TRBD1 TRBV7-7 CASSTDRDSQAFF TGTGCTAGCAGCACCGACCGGGACAGCCAAGCTTTCTTT
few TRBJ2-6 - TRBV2 CASSVSGILSGANVLTF TGTGCCAGCAGTGTATCCGGAATTCTATCTGGGGCCAACGTCCTGACTTTC
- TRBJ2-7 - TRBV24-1 CATSDGTTRDYEQYF TGTGCCACCAGTGATGGGACGACTAGGGACTACGAGCAGTACTTC
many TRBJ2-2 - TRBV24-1 CATSDYRVGGELFF TGTGCCACCAGTGATTACAGGGTAGGCGGGGAGCTGTTTTTT
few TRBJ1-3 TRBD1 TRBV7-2 CASSLANRDRAGNTIYF TGTGCCAGCAGCTTAGCAAACCGGGACAGGGCTGGAAACACCATATATTTT
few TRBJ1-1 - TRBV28 CASSSSLEDEAFF TGTGCCAGCAGTTCAAGCCTGGAGGACGAAGCTTTCTTT
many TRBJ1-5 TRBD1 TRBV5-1 CARGRTGDNQPQHF TGCGCCAGAGGTCGCACAGGGGACAATCAGCCCCAGCATTTT
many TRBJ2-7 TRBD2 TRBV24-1 CATSVSGGDSEQYF TGTGCCACCAGTGTGTCGGGAGGGGATTCCGAGCAGTACTTC
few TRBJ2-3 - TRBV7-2 CASSSQGTDTQYF TGTGCCAGCAGCTCCCAAGGCACAGATACGCAGTATTTT
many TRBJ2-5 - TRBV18 CASSPGVTQETQYF TGTGCCAGCTCACCAGGGGTGACTCAAGAGACCCAGTACTTC
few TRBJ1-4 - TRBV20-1 CSADGDNNEKLFF TGCAGTGCCGACGGGGACAATAATGAAAAACTGTTTTTT
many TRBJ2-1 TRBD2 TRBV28 CASSTLAGGRYNEQFF TGTGCCAGCAGCACACTAGCGGGGGGACGGTACAATGAGCAGTTCTTC
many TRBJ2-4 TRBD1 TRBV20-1 CSARQFRGKGDIQYF TGCAGTGCTAGACAGTTCAGGGGGAAGGGGGACATTCAGTACTTC
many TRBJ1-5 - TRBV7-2 CASSSSGSNQPQHF TGTGCCAGCAGCTCCTCGGGGAGCAATCAGCCCCAGCATTTT
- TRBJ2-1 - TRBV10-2 CASSESTPDEQFF TGCGCCAGCAGTGAGTCGACGCCTGATGAGCAGTTCTTC
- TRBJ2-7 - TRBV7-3 CASSLSSHSYEQYF TGTGCCAGCAGCTTAAGTTCACATTCCTACGAGCAGTACTTC
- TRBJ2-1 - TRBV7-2 CASSLSLGGWEQFF TGTGCCAGCAGCCTTAGTCTGGGGGGCTGGGAGCAGTTCTTC
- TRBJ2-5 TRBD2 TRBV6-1 CASSLSSTSGRGETQYF TGTGCCAGCAGCCTTTCCTCGACTAGCGGGAGGGGGGAGACCCAGTACTTC
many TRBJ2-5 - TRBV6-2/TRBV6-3 CASSYSRGVETQYF TGTGCCAGCAGTTACTCGAGGGGCGTAGAGACCCAGTACTTC
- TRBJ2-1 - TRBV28 CASLGSVSYNEQFF TGTGCCAGCCTCGGGAGCGTATCCTACAATGAGCAGTTCTTC
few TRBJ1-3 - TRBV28 CASSDGLISGNTIYF TGTGCCAGCAGCGATGGACTGATCTCTGGAAACACCATATATTTT
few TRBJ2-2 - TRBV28 CASSPVGGRLSGELFF TGTGCCAGCAGTCCCGTAGGGGGGCGCTTGTCCGGGGAGCTGTTTTTT
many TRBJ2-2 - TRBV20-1 CSAAGLPTGELFF TGCAGTGCTGCGGGACTTCCCACCGGGGAGCTGTTTTTT
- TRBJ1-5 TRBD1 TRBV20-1 CSARDRRTGNSNQPQHF TGCAGTGCTAGAGATCGGAGGACAGGGAATAGCAATCAGCCCCAGCATTTT
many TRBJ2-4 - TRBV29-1 CSVVEWVGIQYF TGCAGCGTCGTCGAGTGGGTCGGCATTCAGTACTTC
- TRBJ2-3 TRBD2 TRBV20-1 CSAVAGLRTDTQYF TGCAGTGCCGTAGCGGGATTGAGGACAGATACGCAGTATTTT
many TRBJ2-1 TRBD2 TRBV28 CASSLKASGRLHNEQFF TGTGCCAGCAGTTTAAAGGCTAGCGGGAGGCTGCACAATGAGCAGTTCTTC
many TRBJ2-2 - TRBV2 CASSVTPAGELFF TGTGCCAGCAGTGTCACTCCGGCCGGGGAGCTGTTTTTT
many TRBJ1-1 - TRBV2 CASSVLGPGVFF TGTGCCAGCAGTGTATTGGGTCCCGGAGTTTTCTTT
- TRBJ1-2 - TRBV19 CASSTDRVNYGYTF TGTGCCAGTAGTACGGACAGAGTTAACTATGGCTACACCTTC